This T cell receptor beta chain derives from a study of T cell changes during pregnancy in multiple sclerosis. Trimming cost V 4 bases and J 3 bases; bases outside gene matches: 4. Germline V lookup: CDR1 SGHVS, CDR2 FNYEAQ. The CDR3 runs 15 residues. The protocol was immunoSEQ multiplex PCR, while the TCRdb copy is restricted to in-frame clones and leaves out a portion. The sample yields approximately 43,000 clones, less than 90% seen once. Here the sequenced sample was CD4+ T cells from peripheral blood mononuclear cells, taken before pregnancy. V usage is TRBV7-6 and J usage is TRBJ2-2; 8 nucleotides line up with TRBD1. The receptor comes from a female donor with multiple sclerosis, enrolled in a pregnancy study. In DNA form, the CDR3 reads TGTGCCAGCAGCTCTCAGGGGGCGGACACCGGGGAGCTGTTTTTT. Translating it yields CASSSQGADTGELFF. Using reference TRBV7-6 and TRBJ2-2 for the parts outside the CDR3, the full variable domain is GAGVSQSPRYKVTKRGQDVALRCDPISGHVSLYWYRQALGQGPEFLTYFNYEAQQDKSGLPNDRFSAERPEGSISTLTIQRTEQRDSAMYRCASSSQGADTGELFFGEGSRLTVL.